A single sample is the source of the 15 T cell receptor beta chains below, sequenced in a study of blood T cells in healthy people across ages. A second PCR, run for roughly 7 to 11 cycles, used a sample-barcoded 5' primer plus a J-beta primer mix. TCRdb passed the 5' RACE reads through MiXCR, listing each CDR3 protein once. The data contain about 1.6 million distinct CDR3 sequences, 30% to 40% of them seen just once; the ten biggest clones take up approximately 10%. The source material was blood. These receptor sequences come from a woman aged 25-40 years in good health.

The chain joins TRBV4-2 to TRBJ1-1; the D gene is possibly TRBD1 (6 bases). The CDR3 sequence is 16 residues long. CDR1 and CDR2 (germline): LGHNA, YNFKEQ. Trimming left V 0 bases short and J 5 bases short, with 16 bases between. The CDR3 region is CASSQDFGGPKTEAFF. The CDR3 coding sequence is TGTGCCAGCAGCCAAGATTTCGGGGGGCCGAAGACTGAAGCTTTCTTT.

A note on this clonotype: Its ends do not fully match the called genes, so a read error is possible. The V gene is TRBV29-1, the J gene TRBJ1-2; D uncertain. The CDR3 runs 12 residues. CDR1 and CDR2 from the germline V gene are SQVTM and ANQGSEA. CDR3 coding DNA: TGCAGCGTTGTTCCTGGCGACTATGGCTACATCTTC. This sequence encodes CSVVPGDYGYIF.

This clonotype turned up a few times. The chain carries TRBV10-3 and TRBJ1-2; D might be TRBD1 (6 bases). Germline CDR1 ENHRY, CDR2 SYGVKD. Trimming removed 10 bases at V and 3 bases at J, with 15 bases between. This CDR3 region has 13 residues. The CDR3 is CATQGGADYGYTF. DNA for the CDR3: TGTGCCACTCAAGGGGGAGCCGACTATGGCTACACCTTC.

This clonotype has a count of ten or more. V gene TRBV5-1 combines with J gene TRBJ2-1; TRBD2 agrees at 7 bases. Trimming at V came to 2 bases and at J to 9 bases, leaving 11 bases not matched to a gene. Germline CDR1 SGHRS, CDR2 YFSETQ. This CDR3 spans 15 amino acids. The CDR3 loop reads CASSLTGLWGGEQFF. The CDR3 DNA is TGCGCCAGCAGCTTAACCGGACTATGGGGGGGTGAGCAGTTCTTC.

This chain connects TRBV5-5 to TRBJ1-5; D gene uncertain. Trimming removed 3 bases from V and 4 bases from J, with 11 bases in between. The V gene's germline CDR1 is SGHKS and CDR2 YYEKEE (reference sequence). The CDR3 has 14 residues. Here the CDR3 reads CASSSLVTNQPQHF. For the CDR3, the DNA is TGTGCCAGCAGCTCACTGGTCACGAATCAGCCCCAGCATTTT.

The genes are TRBV6-1 and TRBJ2-1, with 11 bases aligning to TRBD2. CDR3 size: 16 residues. The ends lost 6 bases at V and 3 bases at J; junction bases unmatched: 7. Germline CDR1 is MNHNS and CDR2 is SASEGT. The CDR3 loop reads CASRITSGRYYNEQFF. The CDR3 DNA is TGTGCCAGCAGAATTACTAGCGGGAGATACTACAATGAGCAGTTCTTC.

The chain is built from TRBV14 and TRBJ2-7, with D possibly TRBD2 on 6 matching bases. Germline CDR1 reads SGHDN; CDR2 reads FVKESK. V gave up 1 base and J gave up 3 bases, with 13 bases separating them. This CDR3 has 15 amino acids. Here the CDR3 DNA reads TGTGCCAGCAGCCAAGCACGGGGGAGACTCTACGAGCAGTACTTC. Protein sequence: CASSQARGRLYEQYF.

The rearrangement joins TRBV20-1 to TRBJ2-3; D call uncertain. The CDR3 runs to 15 residues. V was pared by 4 bases and J by 5 bases, with 19 bases between. The germline V gene encodes CDR1 DFQATT and CDR2 SNEGSKA (reference sequence). The CDR3 is CSAISSTTVGDTQYF. Here the CDR3 DNA reads TGCAGTGCTATATCCTCGACAACGGTAGGAGATACGCAGTATTTT.

The CDR3 coding sequence is TGTGCCAGCAGGCTAACTGTGTTGTCCGAGCAGTACTTC. Translation: CASRLTVLSEQYF. V is TRBV6-5 and J is TRBJ2-5; no clear D gene. The assigned J gene may be wrong: the sequence end matches TRBJ2-7 better. This CDR3 spans 13 amino acids. Germline V CDR1 and CDR2: MNHEY, SVGAGI.

The chain combines TRBV27 with TRBJ2-3; unclear D gene. V was trimmed by 4 bases and J by 3 bases, leaving 14 bases between them. From germline, CDR1 is MNHEY and CDR2 SMNVEV (reference sequence). The CDR3 contains 15 residues. CDR3 residues: CASSSNPTRTDTQYF. In nucleotides, the CDR3 is TGTGCCAGCAGTTCAAACCCGACCAGAACAGATACGCAGTATTTT.

The chain links TRBV6-1 to TRBJ2-4; D might be TRBD2 (5 bases). The J call is in doubt because the DNA end fits TRBJ2-7 better. The germline V gene encodes CDR1 MNHNS and CDR2 SASEGT. This CDR3 is built from 14 residues. CDR3 protein: CAMMTGIGNNEQYF. The CDR3 DNA is TGTGCCATGATGACCGGGATAGGGAACAACGAGCAGTACTTC.

V and J are TRBV6-1 and TRBJ1-5, with D unclear. This CDR3 contains 13 residues. The V and J ends lost 8 bases and 0 bases respectively, with 8 bases between them. Germline V lookup: CDR1 MNHNS, CDR2 SASEGT. The DNA of the CDR3 is TGTGCCAGCGTAGAAAATAGCAATCAGCCCCAGCATTTT. This sequence encodes CASVENSNQPQHF.

The chain has TRBV5-1 and TRBJ2-3; 8 nucleotides agree with TRBD1. This CDR3 has 14 amino acids. V dropped 4 bases and J dropped 3; count of bases not matched to a gene: 4. Germline V gene lookup returns CDR1 SGHRS and CDR2 YFSETQ. The CDR3 here is CASSPTGVTDTQYF. CDR3 sequence (DNA): TGCGCCAGCAGCCCGACAGGGGTGACAGATACGCAGTATTTT.

V usage is TRBV27 and J usage is TRBJ2-1; D is undetermined. The CDR3 contains 14 residues. V lost 0 bases and J 4 bases, leaving 7 bases between the germline ends. Germline V lookup: CDR1 MNHEY, CDR2 SMNVEV (reference sequence). In DNA, the CDR3 is TGTGCCAGCAGTTTATCTTCAATATACAATGAGCAGTTCTTC. Protein sequence: CASSLSSIYNEQFF.

The chain couples TRBV10-3 to TRBJ2-5, with D maybe TRBD2 (6 bases). The CDR3 length is 13 residues. V was trimmed by 7 bases and J by 3 bases, leaving 12 bases between them. From germline, CDR1 is ENHRY and CDR2 SYGVKD. The CDR3 sequence: CAITSGSEETQYF. For the CDR3, the DNA is TGTGCCATCACAAGCGGGTCGGAAGAGACCCAGTACTTC.